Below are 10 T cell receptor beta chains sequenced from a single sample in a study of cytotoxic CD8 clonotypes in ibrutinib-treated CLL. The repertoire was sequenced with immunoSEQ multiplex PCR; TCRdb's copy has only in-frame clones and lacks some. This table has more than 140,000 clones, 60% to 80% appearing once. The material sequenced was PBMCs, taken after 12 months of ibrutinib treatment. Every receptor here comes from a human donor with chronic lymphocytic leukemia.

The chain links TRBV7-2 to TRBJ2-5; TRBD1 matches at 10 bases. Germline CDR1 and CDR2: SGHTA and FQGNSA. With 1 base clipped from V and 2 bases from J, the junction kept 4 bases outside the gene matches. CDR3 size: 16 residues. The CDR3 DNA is TGTGCCAGCAGCTTAGGCCCGGGACAGGGGCAAGAGACCCAGTACTTC. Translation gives CASSLGPGQGQETQYF.

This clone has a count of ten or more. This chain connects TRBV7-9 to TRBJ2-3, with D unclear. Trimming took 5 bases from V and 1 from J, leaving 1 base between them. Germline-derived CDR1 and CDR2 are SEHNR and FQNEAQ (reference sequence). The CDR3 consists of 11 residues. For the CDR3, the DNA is TGTGCCAGCAGCCGCACAGATACGCAGTATTTT. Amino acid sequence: CASSRTDTQYF.

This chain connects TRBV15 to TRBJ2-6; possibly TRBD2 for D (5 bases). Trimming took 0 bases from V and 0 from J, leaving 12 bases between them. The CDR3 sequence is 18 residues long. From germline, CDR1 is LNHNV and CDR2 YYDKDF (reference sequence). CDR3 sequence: CATSRDYGVSSGANVLTF. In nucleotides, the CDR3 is TGTGCCACCAGCAGAGATTACGGGGTGTCCTCTGGGGCCAACGTCCTGACTTTC.

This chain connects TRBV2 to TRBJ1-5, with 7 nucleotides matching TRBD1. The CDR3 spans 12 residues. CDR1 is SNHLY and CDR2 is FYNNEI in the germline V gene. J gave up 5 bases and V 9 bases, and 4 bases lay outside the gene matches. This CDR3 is CASHRGDQPQHF. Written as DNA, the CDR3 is TGTGCCAGTCACAGGGGCGATCAGCCCCAGCATTTT.

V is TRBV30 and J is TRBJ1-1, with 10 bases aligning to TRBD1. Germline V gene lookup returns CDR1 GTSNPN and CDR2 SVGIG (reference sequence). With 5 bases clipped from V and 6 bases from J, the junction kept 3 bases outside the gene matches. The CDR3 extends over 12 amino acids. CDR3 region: CAWGQGVPEAFF. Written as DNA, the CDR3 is TGTGCCTGGGGACAGGGGGTCCCTGAAGCTTTCTTT.

The CDR3 reads CAWSPTGPEGYTF. The CDR3 DNA reads TGTGCCTGGAGTCCGACCGGGCCAGAGGGCTACACCTTC. The rearrangement links TRBV30 to TRBJ1-2, with unresolved D. The CDR3 runs 13 residues. CDR1 is GTSNPN and CDR2 is SVGIG in the germline V gene (reference sequence). V lost 2 bases and J lost 8, with 15 bases in between.

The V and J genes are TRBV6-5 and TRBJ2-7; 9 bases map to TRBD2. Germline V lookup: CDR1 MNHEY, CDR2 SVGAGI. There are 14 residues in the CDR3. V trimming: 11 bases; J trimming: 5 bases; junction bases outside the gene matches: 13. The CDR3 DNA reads TGTGCCCCCGCGGGGGGGGCATTGGGGGACGAGCAGTACTTC. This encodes CAPAGGALGDEQYF.

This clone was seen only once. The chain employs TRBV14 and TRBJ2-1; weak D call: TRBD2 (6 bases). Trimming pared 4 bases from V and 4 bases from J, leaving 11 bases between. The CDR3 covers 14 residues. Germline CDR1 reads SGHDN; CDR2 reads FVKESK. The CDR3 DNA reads TGTGCCAGCAGCCTACTAGCAGATTACAATGAGCAGTTCTTC. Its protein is CASSLLADYNEQFF. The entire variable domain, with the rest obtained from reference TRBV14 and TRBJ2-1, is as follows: EAGVTQFPSHSVIEKGQTVTLRCDPISGHDNLYWYRRVMGKEIKFLLHFVKESKQDESGMPNNRFLAERTGGTYSTLKVQPAELEDSGVYFCASSLLADYNEQFFGPGTRLTVL.

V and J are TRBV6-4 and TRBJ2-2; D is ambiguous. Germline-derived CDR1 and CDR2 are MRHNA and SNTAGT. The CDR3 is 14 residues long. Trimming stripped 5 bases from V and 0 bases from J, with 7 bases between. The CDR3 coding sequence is TGTGCCAGCAGTTACACAGCGAACACCGGGGAGCTGTTTTTT. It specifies CASSYTANTGELFF.

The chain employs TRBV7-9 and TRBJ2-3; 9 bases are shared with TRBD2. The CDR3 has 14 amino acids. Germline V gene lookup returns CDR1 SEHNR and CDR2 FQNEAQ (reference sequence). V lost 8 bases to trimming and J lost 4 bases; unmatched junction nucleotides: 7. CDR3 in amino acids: CASRGGALPDTQYF. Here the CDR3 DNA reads TGTGCCAGCCGCGGGGGGGCCTTACCAGATACGCAGTATTTT. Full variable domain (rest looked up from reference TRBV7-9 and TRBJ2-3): DTGVSQNPRHKITKRGQNVTFRCDPISEHNRLYWYRQTLGQGPEFLTYFQNEAQLEKSRLLSDRFSAERPKGSFSTLEIQRTEQGDSAMYLCASRGGALPDTQYFGPGTRLTVL.